This TCR beta chain was obtained from a study of OX40 agonist ivuxolimab in advanced cancers. Study-level findings and limits: Antigen specificity remained undetermined for the expanded peripheral T cells.

The CDR3 is 16 amino acids. The V and J ends lost 4 bases and 7 bases, in that order; junction bases with no gene match: 9. The germline V gene encodes CDR1 MNHEY and CDR2 SVGAGI. This clone occurred once. As yet, its antigen is unknown. Method: immunoSEQ multiplex PCR; TCRdb's copy keeps in-frame clones and lacks some. In the table there are fewer than 110,000 clones, under 95% of which are singletons. The rearrangement joins TRBV6-5 to TRBJ1-6; 8 positions agree with TRBD1. The source material was CD4+ or CD8+ T cells sorted from blood, sampled in a trial of the OX40 agonist ivuxolimab. The TCR was taken from an adult with an advanced solid tumor such as melanoma, head and neck, liver or kidney cancer. The CDR3 here is CASSSFGQGENSPLHF. CDR3 DNA sequence: TGTGCCAGCAGTTCTTTCGGACAGGGCGAAAATTCACCCCTCCACTTT.